Listed below are T cell receptor beta chains from one sample, sequenced in a study of T cells in tuberculosis. Clones were sequenced by immunoSEQ multiplex PCR, and TCRdb holds only the in-frame ones, with some missing. The table lists around 60,000 clones, approximately 80% of them singletons, with roughly 13% in the top ten. Sequencing was done on a sample of CD1b-GMM tetramer-negative cells sorted from PBMCs. Receptor source: an adult woman with latent tuberculosis. CDR3s leave out the opening cysteine and the closing phenylalanine or tryptophan. Fields, in order: V gene, D gene, CDR3 protein. D genes are given only for firm matches.

TRBV18,TRBD2,ASSPRLAGLSSTDTQY
TRBV6-5,TRBD1,ASRARRTGAGEQY
TRBV7-6,TRBD2,ASSLFGGGLTETQY
TRBV28,NA,ASSLQVLPSYEQY
TRBV29-1,NA,SATGNMITDTQY
TRBV2,NA,ASSEERDSPLH
TRBV30,NA,AWSYPGELF
TRBV19,NA,ASSISPEDGYEQY
TRBV4-2,NA,ASSQGRGSGEQY
TRBV18,TRBD1,ASSLQAGGRETQY
TRBV19,TRBD1,ASSPDDRGVRPQH
TRBV23-1,NA,ASSQPGQISGNTIY
TRBV5-1,NA,ASSLAGGPSGNTIY
TRBV2,NA,ASSLFVGARGTDTQY
TRBV7-3,NA,ASSRARGQGNTGELF
TRBV18,NA,ASSSGQSWGIAKNIQY
TRBV5-1,NA,ASSLEPLQGQETQY
TRBV2,TRBD1,ASMEGPGPQGARNGYT
TRBV6-5,NA,ASSYAPGVSGEKLF
TRBV28,NA,ASSAAEAANSPLH
TRBV27,NA,ASSRVRAEKLF
TRBV25-1,TRBD1,ASRETGVNEQF
TRBV4-2,TRBD2,ASSHSLAQTSGGTDTQY
TRBV28,NA,ATTGLYEQY
TRBV7-2,NA,ASSLGQQNTEAF
TRBV28,TRBD1,ASSINRGDTQY
TRBV7-9,NA,ASSLGQSTEAF
TRBV7-8,NA,ASSLRLAYEQY
TRBV19,TRBD1,ASSRGQGGMYGYT
TRBV7-9,NA,ASTTGFPNTGELF
TRBV20-1,TRBD2,SAELAARF
TRBV7-9,TRBD2,ASSLAAGATEQY
TRBV7-6,TRBD2,ASSLGTSVTADTQY
TRBV11-2,NA,ASSLGVARYNEQF
TRBV11-1,TRBD2,ASSPNGAGGLKRETQY
TRBV5-1,TRBD1,ASSPTQQGPSSYNSPLH
TRBV5-6,NA,ASSLTGPVYGYT
TRBV6-5,NA,ASSSDRHNEQF
TRBV7-9,TRBD2,ASSRGGSDTQY
TRBV7-2,NA,ASGPAGYGLFEQY
TRBV6-5,NA,ASSIQPGMETQY
TRBV7-2,NA,ASSPRTEAYEQY
TRBV6-5,TRBD1,ASRRQGYYEQY
TRBV27,TRBD2,ASSPRTSGGIVGELF
TRBV11-3,TRBD1,ASSSRGPLSYEQY
TRBV30,TRBD2,AWSVSGGNNEQF
TRBV6-5,TRBD2,ASSYNRGGGYEQY
TRBV28,NA,ASSLPDSNYEQY
TRBV5-4,NA,ASSPQSGSTDTQY
TRBV29-1,NA,SVGAGPSQETQY
TRBV25-1,NA,ASSEVGGLSPLH
TRBV11-2,NA,ASSLDPSRGEQY
TRBV5-1,TRBD1,ASSYLGTGGYEQY
TRBV6-5,NA,ASLNLHEQY
TRBV30,NA,AWSVPQRGTDTQY
TRBV5-1,NA,ASSGGTFGGKNEQF
TRBV19,NA,ASSTRGFGEAF
TRBV6-4,TRBD1,ASSDSGGGDLDTQY
TRBV5-6,NA,ASSTGGGETQY
TRBV7-2,NA,ASSLAKETQY